The 31 T cell receptor beta chains given below trace back to one sample, sequenced in a study of blood T cells in healthy people across ages (dated by TCRdb to between 2015 and 2017). Library preparation employed 5' RACE. Sequencing took place on an Illumina HiSeq 2500. A second PCR of roughly 6 to 11 cycles was run with a J-beta primer mix and a sample-barcoded 5' primer. TCRdb reanalyzed the raw reads on its own, using fastp at Q25 for trimming and MiXCR for clone calling, and kept in-frame beta chains. Each entry is one CDR3 protein sequence, shown with its most common DNA and genes. The sample data list hundreds of thousands of distinct CDR3 sequences, and about 30% of these were observed just once. Clones ranked in the top ten supply around 14% of the sample. The sequenced material came from blood. The receptors derive from a woman aged 80 or over in good health.

The gene calls are TRBV6-2 or TRBV6-3 and TRBJ2-7, with D perhaps matching TRBD2 (6 bases). Germline-derived CDR1 and CDR2 are MNHEY and SVGEGT. V shed 5 bases and J shed 3 bases, with 20 bases lying between them. The CDR3 spans 16 residues. CDR3 region: CASSPPIAANNYEQYF. The CDR3 bases are TGTGCCAGCAGTCCCCCTATAGCGGCCAACAACTACGAGCAGTACTTC.

J is TRBJ2-2 and V is TRBV28, with 9 bases that match TRBD2. Germline CDR1 reads MDHEN; CDR2 reads SYDVKM. The ends lost 2 bases at V and 4 bases at J; junction bases unmatched: 5. This CDR3 region has 16 residues. The CDR3 is CASSLPGGGVTGELFF. The DNA of the CDR3 is TGTGCCAGCAGTTTACCTGGCGGGGGGGTCACCGGGGAGCTGTTTTTT.

There are many counts of this clonotype. This chain uses TRBV5-4 with TRBJ2-1; 9 nucleotides agree with TRBD1. Germline V gene data show CDR1 as SGHNT and CDR2 as YYREEE (reference sequence). V shed 1 base and J 6 bases; nucleotides not matched to a gene: 8. This CDR3 has 16 amino acids. The CDR3 region has the DNA TGTGCCAGCAGCTTGCCACGGGGACAGGGTGGCAATGAGCAGTTCTTC. This sequence encodes CASSLPRGQGGNEQFF.

This clonotype was recorded at least ten times. The chain uses TRBV3-1 and TRBJ2-7; D might be TRBD1 (5 bases). The germline CDR1 and CDR2 sequences are LGHDT and YNNKEL (reference sequence). This CDR3 has 15 amino acids. Trimming removed 3 bases at V and 0 bases at J, with 12 bases between. This CDR3 is CASSHSGLSSYEQYF. CDR3 nucleotides: TGTGCCAGCAGCCACTCAGGGCTTAGCTCCTACGAGCAGTACTTC.

The sample holds many counts of this clonotype. The chain couples TRBV20-1 to TRBJ2-7, with 7 positions matching TRBD1. Germline assignment: CDR1 DFQATT and CDR2 SNEGSKA (reference sequence). The trim removed 4 bases at V and 6 bases at J, leaving 12 bases unmatched. The CDR3 runs 14 residues. CDR3 nucleotides: TGCAGTGCTATCTGGGACAGTATCAGGGGCGAGCAGTACTTC. It specifies CSAIWDSIRGEQYF.

This clonotype was observed a few times. The J gene is TRBJ2-5, the V gene TRBV10-3; 9 bases are a match to TRBD2. The closer fit of TRBJ2-7 to the DNA end suggests the J call may be wrong. CDR1 and CDR2 from the germline V gene are ENHRY and SYGVKD. The CDR3 is 13 residues long. CDR3 in DNA: TGTGCCATCAGTAGCGGGAGGAACGACGAGCAGTACTTC. It specifies CAISSGRNDEQYF.

The table lists this clonotype with many counts. The J gene is TRBJ2-1, the V gene TRBV9; TRBD2 matches at 12 bases. The junction had 7 bases not matched to a gene; V was cut back by 0 bases and J by 6 bases. CDR3 length equals 17 residues. Germline V gives CDR1 SGDLS, CDR2 YYNGEE. CDR3 amino acids: CASSVASGGVIPNEQFF. CDR3 bases: TGTGCCAGCAGCGTAGCTAGCGGGGGGGTCATACCCAATGAGCAGTTCTTC. Full variable domain (remainder filled in from reference TRBV9 and TRBJ2-1): DSGVTQTPKHLITATGQRVTLRCSPRSGDLSVYWYQQSLDQGLQFLIQYYNGEERAKGNILERFSAQQFPDLHSELNLSSLELGDSALYFCASSVASGGVIPNEQFFGPGTRLTVL.

This clonotype came up many times. The chain combines TRBV6-6 with TRBJ2-7; D unclear. The V gene lost 8 bases and the J gene lost 4 bases, with 9 bases spanning the gap. Germline V gene data show CDR1 as MNHNY and CDR2 as SVGAGI (reference sequence). This CDR3 region has 11 residues. As DNA, the CDR3 is TGTGCCAGCGGAGCTGTTTACGAGCAGTACTTC. This gives the protein CASGAVYEQYF.

This clonotype was counted many times. This sequence joins TRBV4-2 and TRBJ2-5; 12 nucleotides agree with TRBD2. The V gene's germline CDR1 is LGHNA and CDR2 YNFKEQ. This CDR3 is 16 amino acids long. V dropped 8 bases and J dropped 2; count of bases not matched to a gene: 9. CDR3 sequence reads: CASASGGASEQETQYF. CDR3 in DNA: TGTGCCAGCGCTAGCGGGGGGGCCTCAGAACAAGAGACCCAGTACTTC.

In this sample, this clonotype turned up once. The V gene is TRBV7-9, the J gene TRBJ1-2, with D possibly being TRBD1 (5 bases). CDR1 and CDR2 (germline): SEHNR, FQNEAQ (reference sequence). The CDR3 loop spans 13 amino acids. With 1 base removed from V and 6 bases from J, the gap between germline ends came to 9 bases. DNA of the CDR3: TGTGCCAGCAGCTTAGTTTTGGACAATGGCTACACCTTC. As protein: CASSLVLDNGYTF.

This clonotype was seen many times. The gene calls are TRBV20-1 and TRBJ2-3; TRBD1 aligns across 7 bases. V shed 6 bases, J shed 4 bases, and the junction held 10 bases outside the gene matches. The CDR3 extends over 14 amino acids. Germline loops: CDR1 DFQATT, CDR2 SNEGSKA (reference sequence). CDR3 loop: CSARGQQAADTQYF. The CDR3 region has the DNA TGCAGTGCCCGGGGACAGCAGGCGGCAGATACGCAGTATTTT.

Details on this clonotype: At one end the junction does not follow the germline gene, possibly because of a read error. The rearrangement joins TRBV25-1 to TRBJ2-5, with a weak D call TRBD2 (6 bases). The CDR3 extends over 14 amino acids. CDR1 MGHDK and CDR2 SYGVNS come from the germline V gene. As DNA, the CDR3 is TGTGCCAGCAGCGGAGGGCGGAAAGAAGAGACCCGGTACTTC. It encodes CASSGGRKEETRYF.

With respect to this clonotype: Since a much larger clone is just one base distant, this may be a read error. V is TRBV6-1 and J is TRBJ2-5, with D possibly matching TRBD1 (6 bases). The CDR3 is 13 residues long. The germline V gene encodes CDR1 MNHNS and CDR2 SASEGT. The CDR3 is CASSEVGQGTQYF. The CDR3, as DNA: TGTGCCAGCAGTGAGGTGGGACAAGGGACCCAGTACTTC.

This clonotype was observed a few times. V gene TRBV4-3 combines with J gene TRBJ2-3; the D is unclear. In germline, CDR1 is LGHNA, CDR2 YSLEER. V lost 0 bases and J lost 0, with 10 bases in between. This CDR3 comprises 16 residues. Here the CDR3 reads CASSQDVRPSTDTQYF. The DNA of the CDR3 is TGCGCCAGCAGCCAAGACGTCCGGCCTAGCACAGATACGCAGTATTTT.

This clonotype has a count of ten or more. This chain connects TRBV3-1 to TRBJ2-1; 9 bases are shared with TRBD2. Germline values: CDR1 LGHDT, CDR2 YNNKEL (reference sequence). The ends lost 6 bases at V and 6 bases at J; junction bases unmatched: 3. This CDR3 is 13 amino acids long. The CDR3 protein is CASRAGGLNEQFF. CDR3 bases: TGTGCCAGCAGGGCGGGGGGGCTCAATGAGCAGTTCTTC.

This clonotype was counted at least ten times. The chain combines TRBV20-1 with TRBJ1-6, with 9 bases lining up with TRBD1. CDR1 is DFQATT and CDR2 is SNEGSKA in the germline V gene (reference sequence). V trimming: 2 bases; J trimming: 7 bases; junction bases outside the gene matches: 3. This CDR3 spans 14 amino acids. The CDR3 coding sequence is TGCAGTGCTAGACCTGGACAGGGGAATTCACCCCTCCACTTT. Its protein is CSARPGQGNSPLHF.

The V gene is TRBV20-1, the J gene TRBJ1-6; TRBD1 might be the D (5 bases). Trimming pared 0 bases from V and 5 bases from J, leaving 14 bases between. The CDR3 totals 16 residues. Germline V gene sequence: CDR1 DFQATT, CDR2 SNEGSKA (reference sequence). The CDR3 DNA sequence: TGCAGTGCTAGAGATGGAGGGGCTGCAGATAATTCACCCCTCCACTTT. Translation: CSARDGGAADNSPLHF.

This clonotype was seen only a few times. V is TRBV29-1 and J is TRBJ1-1; D is undetermined. The length of the CDR3 is 13 residues. Trimming left V 6 bases short and J 5 bases short, with 16 bases between. Germline-derived CDR1 and CDR2 are SQVTM and ANQGSEA. CDR3 amino acids: CSVKKGRLTEAFF. The CDR3 nucleotides read TGCAGCGTAAAGAAGGGAAGATTGACTGAAGCTTTCTTT.

This clonotype was recorded a few times. This chain links TRBV12-3 or TRBV12-4 with TRBJ1-5; perhaps TRBD1 as D (5 bases). The CDR3 is 15 residues long. V was cut by 3 bases and J by 6 bases, with 15 bases left in between. Written as DNA, the CDR3 is TGTGCCAGCAGTTTTGGGGCCAGGGAGGCTCAGCCCCAGCATTTT. Encoded protein: CASSFGAREAQPQHF.

The chain carries TRBV5-1 and TRBJ2-3; D not resolved. The CDR3 extends over 14 amino acids. V lost 4 bases, J lost 4 bases, and 13 bases lay in between. Germline CDR1 reads SGHRS; CDR2 reads YFSETQ. The CDR3 protein is CASSITMGADTQYF. In nucleotides, the CDR3 is TGCGCCAGCAGCATTACGATGGGCGCAGATACGCAGTATTTT. The full variable domain, its missing parts supplied by reference TRBV5-1 and TRBJ2-3, is KAGVTQTPRYLIKTRGQQVTLSCSPISGHRSVSWYQQTPGQGLQFLFEYFSETQRNKGNFPGRFSGRQFSNSRSEMNVSTLELGDSALYLCASSITMGADTQYFGPGTRLTVL.

In its sample, this clonotype was seen many times. This chain joins TRBV5-1 and TRBJ2-1, with 11 bases identical to TRBD2. There are 16 residues in the CDR3. Per germline, CDR1 SGHRS and CDR2 YFSETQ. V was pared by 3 bases and J by 6 bases, with 8 bases of the junction left unmatched. CDR3 nucleotide sequence: TGCGCCAGCAGCTCACTAGCGGGGGCTCTTGGCAATGAGCAGTTCTTC. This sequence encodes CASSSLAGALGNEQFF.

This clonotype was found many times. Compared with germline, one end of the junction differs, possibly owing to a read error. The rearrangement joins TRBV5-1 to TRBJ2-2, with D perhaps matching TRBD1 (6 bases). Germline CDR1 and CDR2: SGHRS and YFSETQ. There are 14 residues in the CDR3. This CDR3 reads CASSLDRNTGELFF. CDR3 nucleotide sequence: TGTGCCAGCAGCCTGGACAGGAACACCGGGGAGCTGTTTTTT.

The chain carries TRBV6-1 and TRBJ1-2; D is unresolved. The CDR3 has 13 residues. Trimming took 6 bases from V and 7 from J, leaving 15 bases between them. The V gene's germline CDR1 is MNHNS and CDR2 SASEGT. CDR3 nucleotides: TGTGCCAGCAGCGCCTCGGTGGTCGGTGGCTACACCTTC. Amino acid sequence: CASSASVVGGYTF.

A word on this clonotype: Possible read error: a much larger clone is one base away. V gene TRBV6-2 or TRBV6-3 combines with J gene TRBJ2-6, with D possibly matching TRBD2 (6 bases). This CDR3 has 16 amino acids. Germline lookup yields CDR1 MNHEY and CDR2 SVGEGT. The chain's CDR3 is CASSYRGAAGANVPTF. CDR3 sequence (DNA): TGTGCCAGCAGTTACCGCGGGGCAGCTGGGGCCAACGTCCCGACTTTC.

Of note for this clonotype: This may be a read error, as it is one base from a much larger clone. The chain employs TRBV6-1 and TRBJ1-2; D gene ambiguous. CDR3 length: 16 amino acids. Germline V gene lookup returns CDR1 MNHNS and CDR2 SASEGT. CDR3 sequence (DNA): TGTGCCAACAGTGCTGCTCCGGGCCTTCTAACCTATGGCTACACCTTC. It translates to CANSAAPGLLTYGYTF.

CDR3 sequence reads: CASSFLPAGGRTDTQYF. The CDR3 DNA sequence: TGTGCCAGCAGCTTCCTTCCGGCGGGGGGGCGTACAGATACGCAGTATTTT. The chain is built from TRBV7-2 and TRBJ2-3; 9 bases match TRBD2. With V trimmed by 3 bases and J by 3 bases, 10 bases remained unmatched. The CDR3 extends over 17 amino acids. Germline-derived CDR1 and CDR2 are SGHTA and FQGNSA.

To note about this clonotype: A much larger clone differs from this one at a single base, so this may be a read error. The rearrangement uses TRBV9 and TRBJ2-1; D perhaps matches TRBD1 (5 bases). In germline, CDR1 is SGDLS, CDR2 YYNGEE. This CDR3 region has 14 residues. CDR3 in amino acids: CVSSVGPGSSEQFF. CDR3 bases: TGTGTCAGCAGCGTAGGTCCAGGGTCAAGCGAGCAGTTCTTC. The full variable domain, completed using reference TRBV9 and TRBJ2-1, is DSGVTQTPKHLITATGQRVTLRCSPRSGDLSVYWYQQSLDQGLQFLIQYYNGEERAKGNILERFSAQQFPDLHSELNLSSLELGDSALYFCVSSVGPGSSEQFFGPGTRLTVL.

The chain couples TRBV9 to TRBJ2-2, with TRBD1 matching over 9 bases. CDR3 length: 16 residues. CDR1 and CDR2 from the germline V gene are SGDLS and YYNGEE. J gave up 3 bases and V 5 bases, and 8 bases lay outside the gene matches. CDR3 protein: CASSPRGTGHTGELFF. CDR3 bases: TGTGCCAGCAGTCCCAGGGGGACAGGGCACACCGGGGAGCTGTTTTTT.

This chain connects TRBV14 to TRBJ1-2; D not resolved. The CDR3 spans 15 residues. Germline CDR1 and CDR2: SGHDN and FVKESK. V was pared by 2 bases and J by 2 bases, with 12 bases between. For the CDR3, the DNA is TGTGCCAGCAGCCAAAAATTGGGAACGAACTATGGCTACACCTTC. Translating gives CASSQKLGTNYGYTF.

This clonotype was observed a handful of times. The gene calls are TRBV5-4 and TRBJ2-3; D gene unclear. The CDR3 is 15 amino acids. Trimming removed 0 bases from V and 2 bases from J, with 10 bases in between. Germline loops: CDR1 SGHNT, CDR2 YYREEE (reference sequence). Written as DNA, the CDR3 is TGTGCCAGCAGCTTGGAGTCAGAACCCACAGATACGCAGTATTTT. Residues: CASSLESEPTDTQYF.

This clonotype was observed a handful of times. The rearrangement uses TRBV28 and TRBJ1-2; D ambiguous. The length of the CDR3 is 13 residues. Per the germline V gene, CDR1 is MDHEN and CDR2 is SYDVKM. Trimming cost V 4 bases and J 8 bases, with 14 bases left between them. This chain's CDR3 is CASSSQALRGYTF. The CDR3 DNA is TGTGCCAGCAGTTCCCAAGCATTAAGAGGCTACACCTTC.